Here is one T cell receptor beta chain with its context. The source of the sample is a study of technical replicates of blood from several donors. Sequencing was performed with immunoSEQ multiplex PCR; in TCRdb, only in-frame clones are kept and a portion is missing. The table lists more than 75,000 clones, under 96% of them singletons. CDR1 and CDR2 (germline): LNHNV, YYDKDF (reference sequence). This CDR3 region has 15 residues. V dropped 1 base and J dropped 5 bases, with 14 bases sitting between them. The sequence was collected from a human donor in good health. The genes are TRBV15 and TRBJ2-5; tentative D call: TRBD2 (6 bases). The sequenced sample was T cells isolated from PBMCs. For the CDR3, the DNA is TGTGCCACCAGCAGAGCGGGACTCCCCGAGGAGACCCAGTACTTC. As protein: CATSRAGLPEETQYF.